The 21 T cell receptor beta chains given below trace back to one sample, sequenced in a study of CD4 and CD8 cells across lung adenocarcinoma regions. TCRdb recomputed calls from the PCR reads with MiXCR, one row per CDR3 protein. The table has 20,000 to 30,000 distinct CDR3 sequences, roughly half seen once. Sequencing used CD4+ T cells from the center of a lung tumor. The receptors here all came from a male donor with lung adenocarcinoma. The CD4 and CD8 labels of this study may be unreliable.

This clonotype was seen at least ten times. J is TRBJ2-7 and V is TRBV11-3; D is uncertain. The germline V gene encodes CDR1 SGHNT and CDR2 YENEEA. The germline V and J ends were trimmed by 2 bases and 1 base, with 12 bases remaining between them. The CDR3 runs 15 residues. For the CDR3, the DNA is TGTGCCAGCAGCTTAAGTGACGACCCTTCCTACGAGCAGTACTTC. Translated, it gives CASSLSDDPSYEQYF.

This clonotype was observed at least ten times. V usage is TRBV6-1 and J usage is TRBJ1-2; TRBD1 matches 10 bases. V was clipped by 5 bases and J by 6 bases; unmatched bases: 6. The CDR3 is made up of 14 amino acids. Germline V gene sequence: CDR1 MNHNS, CDR2 SASEGT. The CDR3 spells CASSPVGTGDGYTF. The CDR3 region has the DNA TGTGCCAGCAGTCCCGTGGGGACAGGGGATGGCTACACCTTC.

The genes are TRBV6-5 and TRBJ2-5, with unresolved D. Germline V gives CDR1 MNHEY, CDR2 SVGAGI. The ends were cut back, 3 bases at V and 1 base at J, with 3 bases in the middle. This CDR3 is built from 12 residues. CDR3 amino acids: CASSYPQETQYF. In DNA form, the CDR3 reads TGTGCCAGCAGTTATCCCCAAGAGACCCAGTACTTC.

Regarding this clonotype: One end of the junction is discordant with germline, which a read error may explain. The rearrangement uses TRBV4-1 and TRBJ2-2; perhaps D is TRBD1 or TRBD2 (6 bases each). The CDR3 is made up of 19 amino acids. Germline assignment: CDR1 MGHRA and CDR2 YSYEKL. The DNA for the CDR3 is TGCGCCAGCAGCCAAGATGGGGGGCCCCAGGAGGTGAGCACCGGGAAGCTGTTTTTT. Protein: CASSQDGGPQEVSTGKLFF.

This clonotype was recorded once. Its ends do not fully match the called genes, so a read error is possible. This rearrangement joins TRBV6-5 to TRBJ2-2; the D is unclear. There are 15 residues in the CDR3. CDR1 is MNHEY, CDR2 SVGAGI, per germline. In DNA, the CDR3 is TGTGCCAGCAGACTCCAGTCTGTGATCACAGAGGCGCTGTATTTT. Translating gives CASRLQSVITEALYF.

J is TRBJ2-1 and V is TRBV24-1; D gene unclear. The assigned J gene may be wrong: the sequence end matches TRBJ2-5 better. Germline lookup yields CDR1 KGHDR and CDR2 SFDVKD. This CDR3 is 13 amino acids long. This CDR3 reads CATSDPPGETQYF. CDR3 in DNA: TGTGCCACCAGTGATCCCCCCGGAGAGACCCAGTACTTC.

Of note for this clonotype: A read error may produce the germline difference seen at one junction end. The chain recombines TRBV6-1 with TRBJ2-3; D might be TRBD2 (5 bases). This CDR3 has 15 residues. CDR1 and CDR2 from the germline V gene are MNHNS and SASEGT. The CDR3 region is CARSDQVGSTETQYF. CDR3 bases: TGTGCCCGCAGCGACCAAGTGGGGAGCACAGAGACGCAGTATTTT.

With regard to this clonotype: A read error may explain this, as a much larger clone is one base away. The V gene is TRBV11-2, the J gene TRBJ2-1; 7 bases are shared with TRBD1. The end of the DNA fits TRBJ2-7 better, so the J call may be wrong. The CDR3 spans 14 residues. CDR1 SGHAT and CDR2 FQNNGV come from the germline V gene. The CDR3 coding sequence is TGTGCCAGCAGCTTAGGGACAGGTGTAAATGAGCAGTACTTC. This gives the protein CASSLGTGVNEQYF.

Concerning this clonotype: A junction boundary mismatches the germline segment, possibly from a read error. V usage is TRBV10-2 and J usage is TRBJ2-3; TRBD1 is a possible D gene (5 bases). Germline V CDR1 and CDR2: WSHSY, SAAADI. This CDR3 spans 13 amino acids. This CDR3 reads CARGLVTDNMQYF. Written as DNA, the CDR3 is TGCGCCAGGGGGCTGGTTACTGACAATATGCAGTACTTT.

The rearrangement links TRBV6-1 to TRBJ2-3; TRBD2 might be the D (6 bases). Trimming pared 9 bases from V and 4 bases from J, leaving 20 bases between. The CDR3 runs to 15 residues. Looked up from germline, CDR1 is MNHNS and CDR2 is SASEGT. This chain's CDR3 is CARGHGGVGPDTQYF. CDR3 nucleotides: TGTGCCAGGGGCCACGGGGGAGTGGGCCCAGATACGCAGTATTTT.

This clonotype has at least ten counts. This chain joins TRBV6-5 and TRBJ1-6; D is uncertain. V was shortened by 3 bases and J by 0 bases, with 9 bases between the two germline ends. The CDR3 has 16 amino acids. Germline CDR1 MNHEY, CDR2 SVGAGI. CDR3 amino acids: CASSYGFSSYNSPLHF. In nucleotides, the CDR3 is TGTGCCAGCAGTTATGGGTTTAGCTCCTATAATTCACCCCTCCACTTT.

This clonotype appeared many times. The J gene is TRBJ2-1, the V gene TRBV6-5, with 7 bases that match TRBD1. CDR1 and CDR2 from the germline V gene are MNHEY and SVGAGI. The CDR3 runs 18 residues. With 2 bases clipped from V and 5 bases from J, the junction kept 15 bases outside the gene matches. This CDR3 reads CASSYKGAVKWANNEQFF. CDR3 nucleotide sequence: TGTGCCAGCAGTTACAAGGGGGCGGTAAAGTGGGCCAACAATGAGCAGTTCTTC.

This clonotype came up once. The chain couples TRBV6-5 to TRBJ2-4; TRBD2 might be the D (7 bases). This CDR3 region has 19 residues. CDR1 MNHEY and CDR2 SVGAGI come from the germline V gene. V lost 0 bases and J lost 12, with 30 bases in between. The CDR3 DNA is TGTGCCAGCAGTTACTCGAGCCCCTCGGGGGCGGGAGCTGAAGACACTCAGTACTTC. Translated: CASSYSSPSGAGAEDTQYF.

This clonotype was observed a handful of times. The chain is built from TRBV6-1 and TRBJ2-5, with TRBD1 as a possible D gene (7 bases). The J call is in doubt because the DNA end fits TRBJ2-7 better. Germline V lookup: CDR1 MNHNS, CDR2 SASEGT. The CDR3 has 15 amino acids. This chain's CDR3 is CASRRSGGGLNEQYF. The CDR3 DNA follows: TGTGCCAGCAGGCGGAGCGGAGGGGGCTTGAACGAGCAGTACTTC.

There are many counts of this clonotype. The chain is built from TRBV12-3 or TRBV12-4 and TRBJ2-1, with TRBD2 matching 10 bases. CDR3 size: 15 residues. With 3 bases clipped from V and 8 bases from J, the junction kept 7 bases outside the gene matches. Written as DNA, the CDR3 is TGTGCCAGCAGTTTGAGAAGCGGGAGGGCCGATGAGCAGTTCTTC. Amino acid sequence: CASSLRSGRADEQFF.

V gene TRBV6-1 combines with J gene TRBJ2-2; D gene ambiguous. The J call is doubtful: the DNA matches TRBJ2-3 better. The CDR3 contains 15 residues. From germline, CDR1 is MNHNS and CDR2 SASEGT. CDR3 sequence reads: CARGELYVSTEAQYF. The CDR3 coding sequence is TGTGCCAGGGGTGAATTGTATGTTAGTACAGAGGCGCAGTATTTT.

This clonotype was recorded only once. The V and J genes are TRBV19 and TRBJ2-4; 10 bases line up with TRBD2. V shed 4 bases, J shed 0 bases, and the junction held 6 bases outside the gene matches. CDR3 size: 17 residues. Per the germline V gene, CDR1 is LNHDA and CDR2 is SQIVND (reference sequence). CDR3 region: CASSNGLAELAKNIQYF. In DNA form, the CDR3 reads TGTGCCAGTAGTAACGGACTAGCGGAGCTAGCCAAAAACATTCAGTACTTC.

Details on this clonotype: An end of the junction differs from the germline gene, which may be a read error. The rearrangement uses TRBV6-1 and TRBJ2-5; D could derive from TRBD1 or TRBD2 (6 bases each). From germline, CDR1 is MNHNS and CDR2 SASEGT. CDR3 length: 14 residues. CDR3 in amino acids: CAGLGGVDQKTQYF. The CDR3, as DNA: TGTGCGGGCCTCGGGGGCGTAGACCAAAAGACCCAGTACTTC.

For this clonotype: A read error may produce the germline difference seen at one junction end. J is TRBJ2-3 and V is TRBV4-1, with 11 bases that match TRBD2. This CDR3 is 16 amino acids long. CDR1 is MGHRA and CDR2 is YSYEKL in the germline V gene. The CDR3 region is CASSGLAGGAKNTQYF. In DNA, the CDR3 is TGCGCCAGCAGCGGCCTAGCGGGAGGAGCCAAAAACACGCAGTACTTT.

CDR3 coding DNA: TGTGCCAGCAGTCGGGGGGAAGATACGCAGTATTTT. Its protein is CASSRGEDTQYF. The J gene is TRBJ2-3, the V gene TRBV12-3 or TRBV12-4; 7 positions agree with TRBD2. The CDR3 extends over 12 amino acids. With V trimmed by 5 bases and J by 5 bases, 1 base remained unmatched.

This clonotype came up many times. This chain uses TRBV10-2 with TRBJ2-2; D not certain. CDR1 is WSHSY and CDR2 is SAAADI in the germline V gene. CDR3 length: 11 amino acids. V was pared by 7 bases and J by 7 bases, with 7 bases between. The CDR3 DNA sequence: TGCGCCAGCACTTGGCACGGGGAGCTGTTTTTT. Its protein is CASTWHGELFF.